This TCR beta chain was identified in a study of shared clonotypes between healthy human individuals. Study-wide context: Each donor had three CD4 naive, three CD4 memory, two CD8 naive and one CD8 memory plate.

CD8 cells regarded as naive lacked CD45RO, were positively chosen for CCR7, and omitted terminally differentiated effector memory CD45RA+ cells. In the case of this clone: Its antigen is not identified. Other DNA sequences in this sample translate to the same CDR3.

Here immunoSEQ multiplex PCR was the method, and the copy in TCRdb shows in-frame clones only, minus some. Counted here are roughly 2 million clones, roughly 95% occurring once; the ten biggest clones make up about 1.1%. Study results and limitations: Naive subsets generally had larger estimated richness than memory subsets. The small donor group covered limited genetic and exposure diversity. The researchers took only blood, and tissue repertoires probably look different.

The CDR3 has 15 amino acids. V lost 4 bases and J lost 0, with 12 bases in between. Germline CDR1 SEHNR, CDR2 FQNEAQ (reference sequence). The sequencing input was naive CD8+ T cells sorted from blood. The genes are TRBV7-9 and TRBJ1-1, with TRBD1 as a possible D gene (6 bases). The TCR sequence derives from a man between 18 and 35 years old in good health. CDR3 nucleotides: TGTGCCAGCAGCTCGGGACAAGCTATGAACACTGAAGCTTTCTTT. As protein: CASSSGQAMNTEAFF.